This record looks at one T cell receptor (beta chain) sequence and its context. The antigen is undetermined. The CDR3 is made up of 15 amino acids. From germline, CDR1 is DFQATT and CDR2 SNEGSKA (reference sequence). The data stem from a study of breast tumors, draining lymph nodes, adjacent tissues. Overall study results and limits: Tumor and nontumor repertoires were significantly more similar in luminal-like than in basal-like breast cancer. Tumor T cell lymph node origin was a supported hypothesis, not proven. Compared with lymph nodes, tumors were less diverse; compared with nontumor tissue, more.

TCRdb reprocessed the multiplex PCR reads with MiXCR, giving one entry per CDR3 protein. In the table there are several thousand distinct CDR3 sequences, roughly 46% of which are singletons. The chain has TRBV20-1 and TRBJ2-5; D tentatively reads TRBD1 or TRBD2 (5 bases each). This receptor was identified in a female donor with breast cancer. Some clones in this sample may be carry-over from other donors' samples. Sequenced sample: tumor-adjacent breast tissue. CDR3 loop: CSARESIGGQETQYF. The CDR3, as DNA: TGCAGCGCACGAGAGAGCATTGGGGGCCAAGAGACCCAGTACTTC.